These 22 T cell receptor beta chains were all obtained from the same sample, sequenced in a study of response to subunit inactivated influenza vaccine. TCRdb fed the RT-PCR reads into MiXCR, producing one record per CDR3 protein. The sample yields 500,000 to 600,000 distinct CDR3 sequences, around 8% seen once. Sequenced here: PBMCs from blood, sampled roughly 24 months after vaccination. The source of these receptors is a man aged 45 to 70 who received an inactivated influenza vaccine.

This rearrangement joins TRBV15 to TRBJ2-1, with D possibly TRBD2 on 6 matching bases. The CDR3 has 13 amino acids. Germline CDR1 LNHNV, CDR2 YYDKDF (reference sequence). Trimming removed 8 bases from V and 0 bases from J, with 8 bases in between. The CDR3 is CATRSGSYNEQFF. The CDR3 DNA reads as TGTGCCACCCGTAGCGGCTCCTACAATGAGCAGTTCTTC. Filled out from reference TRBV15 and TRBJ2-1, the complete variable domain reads DAMVIQNPRYQVTQFGKPVTLSCSQTLNHNVMYWYQQKSSQAPKLLFHYYDKDFNNEADTPDNFQSRRPNTSFCFLDIRSPGLGDTAMYLCATRSGSYNEQFFGPGTRLTVL.

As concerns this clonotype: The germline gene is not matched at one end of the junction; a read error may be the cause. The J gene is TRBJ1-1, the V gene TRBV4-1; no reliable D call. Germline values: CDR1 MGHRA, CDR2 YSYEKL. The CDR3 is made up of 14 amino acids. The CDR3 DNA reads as TGCGCCAGCAACCAAGAGTGGGGTGACACTGAAGCTTTCTTT. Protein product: CASNQEWGDTEAFF.

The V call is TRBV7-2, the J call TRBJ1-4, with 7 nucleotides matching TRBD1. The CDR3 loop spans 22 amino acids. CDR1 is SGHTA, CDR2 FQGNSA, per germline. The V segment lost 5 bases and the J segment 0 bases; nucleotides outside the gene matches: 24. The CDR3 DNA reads TGTGCCAGCAGCGACCCCTGGATACCGGGACAGCGCTACCCGACAACTAATGAAAAACTGTTTTTT. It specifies CASSDPWIPGQRYPTTNEKLFF.

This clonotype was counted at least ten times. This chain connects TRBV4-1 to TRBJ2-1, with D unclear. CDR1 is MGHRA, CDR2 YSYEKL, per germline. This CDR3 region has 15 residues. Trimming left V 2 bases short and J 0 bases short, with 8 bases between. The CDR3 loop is CASSQFRSSYNEQFF. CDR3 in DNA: TGCGCCAGCAGCCAATTTAGGAGCTCCTACAATGAGCAGTTCTTC.

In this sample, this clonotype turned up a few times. The CDR3 region is CASSVPERDPNTGELFF. The CDR3 region has the DNA TGTGCCAGCAGCGTCCCAGAGCGAGATCCTAACACCGGGGAGCTGTTTTTT. V is TRBV9 and J is TRBJ2-2; D uncertain. Per the germline V gene, CDR1 is SGDLS and CDR2 is YYNGEE. The CDR3 is made up of 17 amino acids. V lost 2 bases, J lost 2 bases, and 16 bases lay in between.

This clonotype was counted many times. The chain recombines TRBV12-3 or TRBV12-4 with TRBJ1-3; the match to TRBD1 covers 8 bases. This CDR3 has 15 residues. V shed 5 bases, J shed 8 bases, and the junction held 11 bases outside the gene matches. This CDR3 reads CASSQFPGQADTIYF. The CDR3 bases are TGTGCCAGCAGTCAGTTTCCGGGACAGGCGGACACCATATATTTT.

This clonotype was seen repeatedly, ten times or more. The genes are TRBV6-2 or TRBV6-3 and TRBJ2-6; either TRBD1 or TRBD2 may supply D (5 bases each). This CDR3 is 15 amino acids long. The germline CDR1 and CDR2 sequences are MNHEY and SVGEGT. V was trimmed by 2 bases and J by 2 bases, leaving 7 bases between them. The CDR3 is CASSYGGTGANVLTF. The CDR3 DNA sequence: TGTGCCAGCAGTTACGGGGGAACTGGGGCCAACGTCCTGACTTTC.

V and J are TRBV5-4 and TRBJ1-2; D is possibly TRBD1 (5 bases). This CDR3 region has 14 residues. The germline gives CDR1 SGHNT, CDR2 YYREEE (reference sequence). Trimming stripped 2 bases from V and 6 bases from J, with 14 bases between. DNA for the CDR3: TGTGCCAGCAGCTTACCAGGGTGGGGGAATGGCTACACCTTC. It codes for CASSLPGWGNGYTF. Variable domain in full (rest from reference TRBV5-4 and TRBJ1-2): ETGVTQSPTHLIKTRGQQVTLRCSSQSGHNTVSWYQQALGQGPQFIFQYYREEENGRGNFPPRFSGLQFPNYSSELNVNALELDDSALYLCASSLPGWGNGYTFGSGTRLTVV.

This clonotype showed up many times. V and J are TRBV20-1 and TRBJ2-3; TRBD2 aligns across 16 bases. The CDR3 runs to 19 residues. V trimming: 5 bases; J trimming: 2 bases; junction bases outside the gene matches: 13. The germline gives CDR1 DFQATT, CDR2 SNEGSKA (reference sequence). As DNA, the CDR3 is TGCAGTGCTTTCGGGACTAGCGGGAGGGCAGAAATTAACACAGATACGCAGTATTTT. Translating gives CSAFGTSGRAEINTDTQYF.

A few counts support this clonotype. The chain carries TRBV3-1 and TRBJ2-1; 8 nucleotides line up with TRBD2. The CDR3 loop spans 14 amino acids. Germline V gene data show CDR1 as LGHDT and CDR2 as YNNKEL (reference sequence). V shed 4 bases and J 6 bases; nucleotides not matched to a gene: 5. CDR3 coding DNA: TGTGCCAGCAGCCGTAGCGGGACTAGCAATGAGCAGTTCTTC. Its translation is CASSRSGTSNEQFF.

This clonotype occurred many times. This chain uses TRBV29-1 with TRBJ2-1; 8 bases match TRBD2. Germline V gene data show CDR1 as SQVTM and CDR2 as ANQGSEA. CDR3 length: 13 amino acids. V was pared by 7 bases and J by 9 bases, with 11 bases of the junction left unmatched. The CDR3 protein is CSAPGLDPTEQFF. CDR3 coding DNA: TGCAGCGCCCCGGGACTAGATCCCACTGAGCAGTTCTTC.

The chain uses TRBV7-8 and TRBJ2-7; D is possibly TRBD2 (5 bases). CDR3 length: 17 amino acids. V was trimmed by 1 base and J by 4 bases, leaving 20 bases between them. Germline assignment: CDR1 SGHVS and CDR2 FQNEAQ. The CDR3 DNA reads TGTGCCAGCAGCTTAGGGGGAGTCCCGGCTTTTTTGTACGAGCAGTACTTC. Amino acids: CASSLGGVPAFLYEQYF.

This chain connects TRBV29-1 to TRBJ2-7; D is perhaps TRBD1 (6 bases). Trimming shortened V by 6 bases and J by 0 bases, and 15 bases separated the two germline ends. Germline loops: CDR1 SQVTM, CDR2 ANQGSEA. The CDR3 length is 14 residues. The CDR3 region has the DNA TGCAGCGTGGGGAAGCAGGGGAACTCCTACGAGCAGTACTTC. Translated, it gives CSVGKQGNSYEQYF.

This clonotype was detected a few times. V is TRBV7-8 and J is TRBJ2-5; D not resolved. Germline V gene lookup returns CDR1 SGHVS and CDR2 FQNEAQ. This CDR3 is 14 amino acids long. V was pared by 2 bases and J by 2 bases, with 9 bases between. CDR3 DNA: TGTGCCAGCAGCTTAAGGGCAGATCAAGAGACCCAGTACTTC. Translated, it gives CASSLRADQETQYF.

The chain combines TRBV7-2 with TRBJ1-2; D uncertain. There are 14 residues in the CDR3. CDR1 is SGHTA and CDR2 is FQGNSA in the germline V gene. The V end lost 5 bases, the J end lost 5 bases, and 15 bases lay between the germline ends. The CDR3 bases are TGTGCCAGCAGCCGAGAGGGTGCCGGATATGGCTACACCTTC. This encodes CASSREGAGYGYTF.

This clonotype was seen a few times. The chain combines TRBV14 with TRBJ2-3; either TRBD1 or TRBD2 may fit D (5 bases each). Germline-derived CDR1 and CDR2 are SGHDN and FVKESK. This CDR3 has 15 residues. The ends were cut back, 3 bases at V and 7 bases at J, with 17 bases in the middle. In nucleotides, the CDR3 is TGTGCCAGCAGCCAGGCCGGGACGATACAGAATACGCAGTATTTT. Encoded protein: CASSQAGTIQNTQYF.

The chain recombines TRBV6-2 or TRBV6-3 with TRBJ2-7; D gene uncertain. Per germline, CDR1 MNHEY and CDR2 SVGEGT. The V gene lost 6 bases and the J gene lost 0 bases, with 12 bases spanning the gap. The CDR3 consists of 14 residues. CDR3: CASSRVLNSYEQYF. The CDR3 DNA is TGTGCCAGCAGCCGGGTTCTTAACTCCTACGAGCAGTACTTC.

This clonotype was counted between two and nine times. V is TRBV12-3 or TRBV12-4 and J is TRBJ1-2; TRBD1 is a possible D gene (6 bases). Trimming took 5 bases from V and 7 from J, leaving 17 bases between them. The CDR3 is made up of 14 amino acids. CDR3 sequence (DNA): TGTGCCAGCAGTCCCCTAGGGGGGCCCGGTGGCTACACCTTC. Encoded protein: CASSPLGGPGGYTF.

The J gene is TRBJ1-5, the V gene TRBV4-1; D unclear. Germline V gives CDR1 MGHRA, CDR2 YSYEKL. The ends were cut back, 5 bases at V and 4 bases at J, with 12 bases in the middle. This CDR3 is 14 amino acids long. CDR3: CASSSRAPNQPQHF. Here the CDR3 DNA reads TGCGCCAGCAGCTCGCGGGCCCCGAATCAGCCCCAGCATTTT.

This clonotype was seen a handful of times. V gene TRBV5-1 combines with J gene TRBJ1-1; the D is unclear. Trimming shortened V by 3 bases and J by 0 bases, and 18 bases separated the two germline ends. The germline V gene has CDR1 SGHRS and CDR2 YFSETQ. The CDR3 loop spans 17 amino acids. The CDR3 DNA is TGCGCCAGCAGCTCCGGGTGGTCCCGGGTTATGAACACTGAAGCTTTCTTT. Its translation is CASSSGWSRVMNTEAFF. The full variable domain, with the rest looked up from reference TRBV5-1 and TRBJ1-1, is KAGVTQTPRYLIKTRGQQVTLSCSPISGHRSVSWYQQTPGQGLQFLFEYFSETQRNKGNFPGRFSGRQFSNSRSEMNVSTLELGDSALYLCASSSGWSRVMNTEAFFGQGTRLTVV.

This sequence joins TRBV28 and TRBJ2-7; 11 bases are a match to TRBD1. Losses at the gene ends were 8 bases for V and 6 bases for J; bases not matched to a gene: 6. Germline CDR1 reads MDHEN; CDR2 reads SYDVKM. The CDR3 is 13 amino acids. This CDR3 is CASDRDRGSEQYF. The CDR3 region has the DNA TGTGCCAGCGACCGGGACAGGGGGAGCGAGCAGTACTTC.

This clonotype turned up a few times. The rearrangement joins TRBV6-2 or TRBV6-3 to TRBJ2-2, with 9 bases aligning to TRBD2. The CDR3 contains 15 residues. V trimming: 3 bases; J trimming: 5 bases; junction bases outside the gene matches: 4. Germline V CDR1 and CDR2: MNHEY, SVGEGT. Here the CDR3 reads CASSYSGSGTGELFF. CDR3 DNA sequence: TGTGCCAGCAGTTATAGCGGGAGTGGAACCGGGGAGCTGTTTTTT.